These 10 T cell receptor beta chains originate from one sample sequenced in a study of cytomegalovirus exposure and HLA in healthy donors. Produced via immunoSEQ multiplex PCR; TCRdb's table is partial and in-frame only. The sample shows hundreds of thousands of clones, around four fifths of them seen only once. The specimen was PBMCs. All receptors come from a woman aged 25 to 39 in good health and CMV-seropositive.

This clone was detected once. V is TRBV4-1 and J is TRBJ2-7; TRBD2 might be the D (5 bases). Trimming stripped 1 base from V and 3 bases from J, with 34 bases between. The CDR3 has 22 residues. The germline V gene encodes CDR1 MGHRA and CDR2 YSYEKL. In DNA, the CDR3 is TGCGCCAGCAGCCAAGTCTTCCCAGGCGTCGAGGGTTGGGAAGGCTACTACTACGAGCAGTACTTC. Translated, it gives CASSQVFPGVEGWEGYYYEQYF.

This clone has only one observation. The chain recombines TRBV6-5 with TRBJ1-2; D is uncertain. Trimming stripped 4 bases from V and 8 bases from J, with 11 bases between. This CDR3 comprises 12 residues. Germline values: CDR1 MNHEY, CDR2 SVGAGI. In DNA, the CDR3 is TGTGCCAGCAGTTCTACGGCAGCCGGCTACACCTTC. Encoded protein: CASSSTAAGYTF.

This clone was picked up one time. The chain employs TRBV13 and TRBJ1-1, with D perhaps TRBD1 (5 bases). V shed 1 base and J shed 4 bases, with 13 bases lying between them. There are 15 residues in the CDR3. CDR1 and CDR2 from the germline V gene are PRHDT and FYEKMQ (reference sequence). CDR3 loop: CASSLEGFLSTEAFF. The CDR3 bases are TGTGCCAGCAGCTTAGAGGGGTTCCTTAGCACTGAAGCTTTCTTT. The whole variable domain, remainder taken from reference TRBV13 and TRBJ1-1, is AAGVIQSPRHLIKEKRETATLKCYPIPRHDTVYWYQQGPGQDPQFLISFYEKMQSDKGSIPDRFSAQQFSDYHSELNMSSLELGDSALYFCASSLEGFLSTEAFFGQGTRLTVV.

This clone was found once. The chain is built from TRBV7-9 and TRBJ1-2, with D tentatively TRBD1 (5 bases). V was shortened by 5 bases and J by 4 bases, with 17 bases between the two germline ends. Germline assignment: CDR1 SEHNR and CDR2 FQNEAQ (reference sequence). The CDR3 extends over 15 amino acids. CDR3 loop: CASSGLRGYLYGYTF. The CDR3 DNA sequence: TGTGCCAGCAGCGGGCTGAGGGGATACCTCTATGGCTACACCTTC.

The J gene is TRBJ2-7, the V gene TRBV6-1; TRBD1 aligns across 9 bases. The V segment lost 1 base and the J segment 2 bases; nucleotides outside the gene matches: 9. The CDR3 length is 17 residues. Germline CDR1 MNHNS, CDR2 SASEGT. CDR3 nucleotides: TGTGCCAGCAGTGAAGGGGTAGGACAGGGGAGTGCCTACGAGCAGTACTTC. Amino acid sequence: CASSEGVGQGSAYEQYF.

This sequence joins TRBV27 and TRBJ2-2; the match to TRBD1 covers 7 bases. The CDR3 length is 16 residues. The germline V gene encodes CDR1 MNHEY and CDR2 SMNVEV (reference sequence). V shed 5 bases and J 5 bases; nucleotides not matched to a gene: 11. This chain's CDR3 is CASSPFGQVRTGELFF. For the CDR3, the DNA is TGTGCCAGCAGTCCGTTTGGACAGGTTAGGACCGGGGAGCTGTTTTTT.

The J gene is TRBJ1-5, the V gene TRBV4-3, with D maybe TRBD1 (5 bases). The CDR3 spans 15 residues. Trimming removed 2 bases from V and 6 bases from J, with 14 bases in between. Germline loops: CDR1 LGHNA, CDR2 YSLEER. For the CDR3, the DNA is TGCGCCAGCAGCCAAACGCGAGGGGCCAGTCAGCCCCAGCATTTT. As protein: CASSQTRGASQPQHF.

The rearrangement joins TRBV5-4 to TRBJ2-3; TRBD2 aligns across 9 bases. Germline CDR1 is SGHNT and CDR2 is YYREEE (reference sequence). The CDR3 extends over 15 amino acids. With V trimmed by 3 bases and J by 1 base, 3 bases remained unmatched. CDR3 DNA sequence: TGTGCCAGCAGCTCAAGACTAGCGGGCACAGATACGCAGTATTTT. The encoded protein is CASSSRLAGTDTQYF.

This chain links TRBV29-1 with TRBJ1-1, with no clear D. The CDR3 is made up of 16 amino acids. Germline V gene data show CDR1 as SQVTM and CDR2 as ANQGSEA. Trimming removed 0 bases at V and 1 base at J, with 15 bases between. CDR3 DNA sequence: TGCAGCGTTGAAGATTTCGACCCCCCCAAGAACACTGAAGCTTTCTTT. It specifies CSVEDFDPPKNTEAFF.

The chain links TRBV10-3 to TRBJ1-5; 8 nucleotides agree with TRBD1. Germline lookup yields CDR1 ENHRY and CDR2 SYGVKD. This CDR3 contains 15 residues. Trimming cost V 10 bases and J 2 bases; bases outside gene matches: 10. The CDR3 sequence: CATRRGRDGNQPQHF. CDR3 in DNA: TGTGCCACCCGCAGGGGGCGAGATGGCAATCAGCCCCAGCATTTT.